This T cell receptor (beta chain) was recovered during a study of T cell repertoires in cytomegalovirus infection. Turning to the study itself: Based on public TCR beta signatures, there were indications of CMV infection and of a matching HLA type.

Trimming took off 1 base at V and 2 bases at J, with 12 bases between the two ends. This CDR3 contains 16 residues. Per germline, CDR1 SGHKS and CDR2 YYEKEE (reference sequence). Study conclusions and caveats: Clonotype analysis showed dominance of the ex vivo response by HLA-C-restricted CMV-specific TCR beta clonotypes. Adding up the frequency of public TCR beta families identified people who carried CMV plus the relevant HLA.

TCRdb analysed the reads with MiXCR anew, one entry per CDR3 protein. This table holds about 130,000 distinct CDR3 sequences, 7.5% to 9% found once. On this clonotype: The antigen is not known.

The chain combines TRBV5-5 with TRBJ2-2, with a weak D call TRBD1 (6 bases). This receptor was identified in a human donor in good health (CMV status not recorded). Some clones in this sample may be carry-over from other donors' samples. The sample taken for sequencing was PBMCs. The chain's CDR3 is CASSLRTDLNTGELFF. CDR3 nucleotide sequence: TGTGCCAGCAGCTTGAGGACAGACCTTAACACCGGGGAGCTGTTTTTT.